Presented here are 6 T cell receptor beta chains from one specimen sequenced in a study of T cell changes during pregnancy in multiple sclerosis. Produced via immunoSEQ multiplex PCR; TCRdb's table is partial and in-frame only. The sample contains tens of thousands of clones, about 92% of which appear only once. The source material was peripheral blood, sampled before pregnancy. These TCRs come from a female donor with multiple sclerosis, enrolled in a pregnancy study.

This clone was seen just once. The chain links TRBV19 to TRBJ1-1, with 9 bases identical to TRBD1. Germline assignment: CDR1 LNHDA and CDR2 SQIVND (reference sequence). V lost 3 bases, J lost 11 bases, and 13 bases stayed unmatched. The length of the CDR3 is 15 residues. For the CDR3, the DNA is TGTGCCAGTAGTATCATTGGGACAGGGATTAGGGGGGCTTTCTTT. Its translation: CASSIIGTGIRGAFF.

In DNA, the CDR3 is TGTGCCAGCAGTTATCGCAGGGGTGAGACAGATACGCAGTATTTT. Translation gives CASSYRRGETDTQYF. J is TRBJ2-3 and V is TRBV6-5; D possibly corresponds to TRBD1 (6 bases). The CDR3 sequence is 15 residues long. Germline-derived CDR1 and CDR2 are MNHEY and SVGAGI. The ends were cut back, 3 bases at V and 3 bases at J, with 13 bases in the middle.

The J gene is TRBJ2-7, the V gene TRBV19; 13 positions match TRBD2. The junction had 5 bases not matched to a gene; V was cut back by 4 bases and J by 5 bases. Germline V gives CDR1 LNHDA, CDR2 SQIVND (reference sequence). This CDR3 is 15 amino acids long. This CDR3 reads CASSKLAGGGNEQYF. As DNA, the CDR3 is TGTGCCAGTAGTAAACTAGCGGGAGGGGGCAACGAGCAGTACTTC.

This chain connects TRBV9 to TRBJ2-7; 10 nucleotides match TRBD2. The CDR3 runs to 15 residues. With 0 bases clipped from V and 5 bases from J, the junction kept 5 bases outside the gene matches. Per germline, CDR1 SGDLS and CDR2 YYNGEE. The CDR3 spells CASSVGSSGSNEQYF. The CDR3, as DNA: TGTGCCAGCAGCGTAGGGTCTAGCGGGAGTAACGAGCAGTACTTC.

The chain combines TRBV15 with TRBJ2-1; D remains unclear. The V end was cut by 5 bases, the J end by 3 bases, with 14 bases between. The length of the CDR3 is 15 residues. Germline CDR1 and CDR2: LNHNV and YYDKDF (reference sequence). CDR3 in amino acids: CATSPGGASYNEQFF. CDR3 DNA sequence: TGTGCCACCAGCCCCGGCGGAGCAAGCTACAATGAGCAGTTCTTC.

The genes are TRBV27 and TRBJ2-7; 10 nucleotides align to TRBD2. V lost 5 bases to trimming and J lost 0 bases; unmatched junction nucleotides: 10. Germline CDR1 is MNHEY and CDR2 is SMNVEV (reference sequence). CDR3 length: 17 residues. CDR3 sequence: CASSDSRGTSVSYEQYF. The DNA for the CDR3 is TGTGCCAGCAGTGACAGCCGCGGGACTAGCGTCTCCTACGAGCAGTACTTC.